These 32 T cell receptor beta chains were sequenced from one sample in a study of vaccination and CD4 T cells after COVID-19 (dated by TCRdb to between 2020 and 2023). The method behind the library was PCR. The run used an Illumina iSeq 100. TCRdb took the public reads, trimmed them with fastp at Q25, ran MiXCR for clone calling and kept in-frame beta chains. Rows matching on CDR3 protein sequence are summarized as one entry with the most common DNA and genes. This sample holds 15,000 to 16,000 distinct CDR3 sequences; 66% were observed only once. The ten most abundant clones make up 1% to 1.3% of the sample. The sample consisted of CD4+ T cells from blood, taken after SARS-CoV-2 vaccination. The source of these receptors is a human donor who had recovered from COVID-19.

The chain joins TRBV18 to TRBJ1-3; 9 nucleotides line up with TRBD1. The CDR3 totals 16 residues. CDR1 and CDR2 from the germline V gene are KGHSH and LQKENI. J was trimmed by 2 bases and V by 3 bases; bases with no gene match: 5. Here the CDR3 reads CASSPSTGGPGNTIYF. The CDR3 bases are TGTGCCAGCTCACCTTCCACAGGGGGCCCTGGAAACACCATATATTTT.

The chain combines TRBV6-1 with TRBJ1-1; no definite D call. Germline values: CDR1 MNHNS, CDR2 SASEGT. This CDR3 has 13 amino acids. The V end lost 2 bases, the J end lost 2 bases, and 6 bases lay between the germline ends. In DNA form, the CDR3 reads TGTGCCAGCAGTGAAATCGATAACACTGAAGCTTTCTTT. Its protein is CASSEIDNTEAFF.

The chain uses TRBV7-2 and TRBJ2-5; D is uncertain. This CDR3 is 12 amino acids long. Trimming removed 0 bases at V and 5 bases at J, with 4 bases between. The germline gives CDR1 SGHTA, CDR2 FQGNSA. DNA for the CDR3: TGTGCCAGCAGCTTAGCTTCGGAGACCCAGTACTTC. This translates into CASSLASETQYF.

This clonotype was counted once. The rearrangement uses TRBV7-8 and TRBJ2-7; D is unresolved. From germline, CDR1 is SGHVS and CDR2 FQNEAQ. V dropped 1 base and J dropped 8 bases, with 18 bases sitting between them. CDR3 length equals 15 residues. The CDR3 region has the DNA TGTGCCAGCAGCTTAGTTGGTAGGTTGGGTGACAAGCAGTACTTC. It specifies CASSLVGRLGDKQYF.

To note about this clonotype: A junction end diverges from the germline sequence, so it may reflect a read error. This chain joins TRBV6-1 and TRBJ1-4; TRBD1 aligns across 9 bases. Germline CDR1 and CDR2: MNHNS and SASEGT. The CDR3 extends over 13 amino acids. Here the CDR3 reads CASSRKAGTGNIF. The CDR3 bases are TGTGCCAGCAGCCGCAAAGCCGGGACAGGGAATATTTTT.

This clonotype was seen more than once but under ten times. V is TRBV7-7 and J is TRBJ2-2; 7 bases map to TRBD2. There are 16 residues in the CDR3. V was clipped by 1 base and J by 0 bases; unmatched bases: 2. CDR1 and CDR2 from the germline V gene are SSHAT and FNYEAQ (reference sequence). CDR3 residues: CASSLVAGANTGELFF. CDR3 DNA sequence: TGTGCCAGCAGCTTAGTCGCGGGAGCGAACACCGGGGAGCTGTTTTTT.

This chain uses TRBV4-1 with TRBJ2-5, with 13 bases lining up with TRBD2. The CDR3 length is 18 residues. Germline assignment: CDR1 MGHRA and CDR2 YSYEKL. J was trimmed by 6 bases and V by 0 bases; bases with no gene match: 10. CDR3 loop: CASSQDPLTSGRKQTQYF. CDR3 nucleotides: TGCGCCAGCAGCCAAGATCCGCTGACTAGCGGGAGGAAACAGACCCAGTACTTC.

This clonotype was counted once. V gene TRBV6-2 or TRBV6-3 combines with J gene TRBJ1-1; the D is unclear. The CDR3 extends over 13 amino acids. Trimming took off 7 bases at V and 6 bases at J, with 15 bases between the two ends. In germline, CDR1 is MNHEY, CDR2 SVGEGT. The DNA for the CDR3 is TGTGCCAGCAACACTTACAGCCGTTCTGAAGCTTTCTTT. Translated: CASNTYSRSEAFF.

This clonotype has just one count. The rearrangement links TRBV18 to TRBJ2-3; no firm D call. CDR1 KGHSH and CDR2 LQKENI come from the germline V gene. CDR3 length: 14 residues. Deletions cut 4 bases from V and 0 bases from J, with 8 bases between. The CDR3 loop reads CASSRSTSTDTQYF. For the CDR3, the DNA is TGTGCCAGCTCACGGAGTACCAGCACAGATACGCAGTATTTT. Full variable domain (remainder filled in from reference TRBV18 and TRBJ2-3): NAGVMQNPRHLVRRRGQEARLRCSPMKGHSHVYWYRQLPEEGLKFMVYLQKENIIDESGMPKERFSAEFPKEGPSILRIQQVVRGDSAAYFCASSRSTSTDTQYFGPGTRLTVL.

The gene calls are TRBV6-1 and TRBJ2-5; 9 bases line up with TRBD2. The ends lost 5 bases at V and 1 base at J; junction bases unmatched: 5. Germline assignment: CDR1 MNHNS and CDR2 SASEGT. There are 15 residues in the CDR3. CDR3 DNA sequence: TGTGCCAGCAGTCGACTAGCGGTCCTCCAAGAGACCCAGTACTTC. Protein product: CASSRLAVLQETQYF.

The chain links TRBV7-8 to TRBJ2-3; D is unclear. Looked up from germline, CDR1 is SGHVS and CDR2 is FQNEAQ. Trimming stripped 5 bases from V and 6 bases from J, with 27 bases between. This CDR3 is built from 18 residues. CDR3 protein: CASSASIQNIMMTDTQYF. The CDR3 coding sequence is TGTGCCAGCAGCGCAAGCATTCAGAACATAATGATGACGGATACGCAGTATTTT.

The rearrangement uses TRBV20-1 and TRBJ2-2; weak D call: TRBD1 (6 bases). V dropped 6 bases and J dropped 6 bases, with 17 bases sitting between them. CDR1 is DFQATT, CDR2 SNEGSKA, per germline (reference sequence). The CDR3 has 14 residues. CDR3 bases: TGCAGTGCCCGACCGGGACAAGGTCCCGGGGAGCTGTTTTTT. It specifies CSARPGQGPGELFF.

The chain recombines TRBV27 with TRBJ2-2; the match to TRBD1 covers 7 bases. The CDR3 runs to 13 residues. Germline V lookup: CDR1 MNHEY, CDR2 SMNVEV (reference sequence). V shed 6 bases, J shed 5 bases, and the junction held 3 bases outside the gene matches. The CDR3 spells CASREQGTGELFF. The CDR3 DNA follows: TGTGCCAGCAGGGAACAGGGGACCGGGGAGCTGTTTTTT.

The chain has TRBV5-1 and TRBJ2-5; TRBD1 matches 7 bases. Germline values: CDR1 SGHRS, CDR2 YFSETQ. V lost 4 bases, J lost 2 bases, and 8 bases stayed unmatched. The CDR3 is made up of 15 amino acids. As DNA, the CDR3 is TGCGCCAGCAGCATGGACAGGCCCTTTCAAGAGACCCAGTACTTC. Translating gives CASSMDRPFQETQYF.

J is TRBJ2-4 and V is TRBV18; D may be TRBD1 (5 bases). V lost 6 bases and J lost 6, with 12 bases in between. The CDR3 totals 13 residues. The germline V gene encodes CDR1 KGHSH and CDR2 LQKENI. The CDR3 DNA is TGTGCCAGCTCCTCCCCGACAGTAAACATTCAGTACTTC. Amino acid sequence: CASSSPTVNIQYF.

V is TRBV4-3 and J is TRBJ2-1, with 12 bases identical to TRBD2. The CDR3 runs to 19 residues. The ends lost 0 bases at V and 9 bases at J; junction bases unmatched: 15. Germline loops: CDR1 LGHNA, CDR2 YSLEER. The CDR3 protein is CASSQDLASGRAGVSEQFF. CDR3 DNA: TGCGCCAGCAGCCAAGATTTGGCTAGCGGGAGGGCCGGGGTGTCTGAGCAGTTCTTC.

This clonotype was recorded once. The chain couples TRBV11-1 to TRBJ2-3; D gene uncertain. Trimming took off 2 bases at V and 0 bases at J, with 6 bases between the two ends. The germline CDR1 and CDR2 sequences are SGHAT and FQDESV (reference sequence). The CDR3 has 14 residues. CDR3 nucleotides: TGTGCCAGCAGCTTACGGCCAAGCACAGATACGCAGTATTTT. Encoded protein: CASSLRPSTDTQYF.

The gene calls are TRBV6-5 and TRBJ2-5, with 8 bases aligning to TRBD1. The germline V gene has CDR1 MNHEY and CDR2 SVGAGI. V trimming: 4 bases; J trimming: 1 base; junction bases outside the gene matches: 8. The CDR3 has 16 residues. The CDR3, as DNA: TGTGCCAGCAGTTCATTGACAGGGGCTATCCAAGAGACCCAGTACTTC. It translates to CASSSLTGAIQETQYF.

J is TRBJ2-2 and V is TRBV7-3, with 7 bases lining up with TRBD2. Germline V lookup: CDR1 SGHTA, CDR2 FQGTGA. V was clipped by 4 bases and J by 2 bases; unmatched bases: 7. The CDR3 is made up of 16 amino acids. This CDR3 is CASSSPSGINTGELFF. CDR3 nucleotide sequence: TGTGCCAGCAGCTCTCCGAGCGGGATCAACACCGGGGAGCTGTTTTTT. The full variable domain, rest sourced from reference TRBV7-3 and TRBJ2-2, is GAGVSQTPSNKVTEKGKYVELRCDPISGHTALYWYRQSLGQGPEFLIYFQGTGAADDSGLPNDRFFAVRPEGSVSTLKIQRTERGDSAVYLCASSSPSGINTGELFFGEGSRLTVL.

This chain uses TRBV12-3 or TRBV12-4 with TRBJ2-7, with 9 bases aligning to TRBD2. This CDR3 is built from 15 residues. The V gene end was trimmed by 6 bases and the J gene end by 10 bases; junction bases not matched to a gene: 16. The CDR3 sequence is CASSVARGSGRGQYF. In nucleotides, the CDR3 is TGTGCCAGCAGCGTAGCCCGGGGTAGCGGGAGAGGACAGTACTTC.

V is TRBV6-5 and J is TRBJ1-1, with 9 bases lining up with TRBD1. The CDR3 contains 15 residues. Germline V gene data show CDR1 as MNHEY and CDR2 as SVGAGI. With V trimmed by 0 bases and J by 4 bases, 3 bases remained unmatched. The CDR3 loop reads CASSYSLTGGTEAFF. DNA for the CDR3: TGTGCCAGCAGTTACTCTCTGACAGGGGGCACTGAAGCTTTCTTT.

This clonotype was picked up a small number of times. The chain recombines TRBV2 with TRBJ2-5, with TRBD1 matching over 7 bases. Germline lookup yields CDR1 SNHLY and CDR2 FYNNEI. J was trimmed by 2 bases and V by 5 bases; bases with no gene match: 2. The CDR3 spans 13 residues. This CDR3 reads CASSRDRQETQYF. CDR3 DNA sequence: TGTGCCAGCAGTCGGGACAGACAAGAGACCCAGTACTTC.

In its sample, this clonotype was seen once. The chain links TRBV11-2 to TRBJ2-7; 7 positions agree with TRBD1. CDR1 is SGHAT, CDR2 FQNNGV, per germline. The length of the CDR3 is 15 residues. Losses at the gene ends were 3 bases for V and 4 bases for J; bases not matched to a gene: 9. CDR3 nucleotides: TGTGCCAGCAGCTTTGACACAGGGGCACATTACGAGCAGTACTTC. Its protein product is CASSFDTGAHYEQYF. Complete variable domain (other parts from reference TRBV11-2 and TRBJ2-7): EAGVAQSPRYKIIEKRQSVAFWCNPISGHATLYWYQQILGQGPKLLIQFQNNGVVDDSQLPKDRFSAERLKGVDSTLKIQPAKLEDSAVYLCASSFDTGAHYEQYFGPGTRLTVT.

The rearrangement uses TRBV20-1 and TRBJ2-7, with 11 bases fitting TRBD2. The length of the CDR3 is 15 residues. CDR1 and CDR2 (germline): DFQATT, SNEGSKA (reference sequence). V shed 3 bases and J 5 bases; nucleotides not matched to a gene: 9. CDR3 coding DNA: TGCAGTGCTAGTCGCGGACTAGCGGGCCAAAACGAGCAGTACTTC. Residues: CSASRGLAGQNEQYF.

This clonotype was detected a few times. The CDR3 loop is CSARDPQVGYEQYF. The CDR3, as DNA: TGCAGTGCTAGAGATCCCCAAGTCGGCTACGAGCAGTACTTC. This chain joins TRBV20-1 and TRBJ2-7; D not resolved. Germline CDR1 is DFQATT and CDR2 is SNEGSKA (reference sequence). CDR3 length equals 14 residues. V dropped 0 bases and J dropped 3 bases, with 12 bases sitting between them.

In this sample, this clonotype turned up a few times. This chain connects TRBV11-2 to TRBJ1-1; maybe TRBD1 (5 bases). Germline V lookup: CDR1 SGHAT, CDR2 FQNNGV. The CDR3 totals 15 residues. V was trimmed by 2 bases and J by 5 bases, leaving 15 bases between them. The CDR3 protein is CASSLLGVGGTEAFF. CDR3 in DNA: TGTGCCAGCAGCTTATTAGGAGTCGGGGGAACTGAAGCTTTCTTT.

The chain links TRBV11-3 to TRBJ2-7; 8 positions agree with TRBD2. Germline V gives CDR1 SGHNT, CDR2 YENEEA. Trimming removed 1 base from V and 4 bases from J; junction bases left unmatched: 6. CDR3 size: 15 residues. CDR3 sequence: CASSLAGGPGYEQYF. CDR3 coding DNA: TGTGCCAGCAGCTTAGCGGGAGGGCCGGGATACGAGCAGTACTTC. Variable domain in full (rest from reference TRBV11-3 and TRBJ2-7): EAGVVQSPRYKIIEKKQPVAFWCNPISGHNTLYWYLQNLGQGPELLIRYENEEAVDDSQLPKDRFSAERLKGVDSTLKIQPAELGDSAVYLCASSLAGGPGYEQYFGPGTRLTVT.

Only one count was recorded for this clonotype. The genes are TRBV6-1 and TRBJ2-2; D gene uncertain. This CDR3 is 14 amino acids long. V was shortened by 7 bases and J by 1 base, with 10 bases between the two germline ends. The germline CDR1 and CDR2 sequences are MNHNS and SASEGT. The CDR3 here is CASNRRQNTGELFF. CDR3 sequence (DNA): TGTGCCAGCAACCGACGACAGAACACCGGGGAGCTGTTTTTT.

V and J are TRBV7-2 and TRBJ2-7, with 9 bases that match TRBD2. The CDR3 runs to 14 residues. With V trimmed by 6 bases and J by 4 bases, 7 bases remained unmatched. Germline V gives CDR1 SGHTA, CDR2 FQGNSA. The CDR3 DNA sequence: TGTGCCAGCAGTCCTAGCGGGATGTTATACGAGCAGTACTTC. Translation: CASSPSGMLYEQYF.

The chain is built from TRBV24-1 and TRBJ2-3, with TRBD2 as a possible D gene (6 bases). This CDR3 contains 17 residues. V dropped 5 bases and J dropped 2 bases, with 19 bases sitting between them. The germline gives CDR1 KGHDR, CDR2 SFDVKD. CDR3 sequence (DNA): TGTGCCACCAGTGTTGGTAGGATGGCGGGACCCACAGATACGCAGTATTTT. It yields the protein CATSVGRMAGPTDTQYF.

The chain uses TRBV2 and TRBJ1-2; D might be TRBD1 (6 bases). CDR1 SNHLY and CDR2 FYNNEI come from the germline V gene. The CDR3 runs 17 residues. V gave up 6 bases and J gave up 0 bases, with 20 bases separating them. This CDR3 reads CASRDRTYSETNYGYTF. CDR3 bases: TGTGCCAGCAGAGACAGGACTTACAGCGAAACTAACTATGGCTACACCTTC.

The rearrangement uses TRBV20-1 and TRBJ1-6, with unresolved D. The V end lost 0 bases, the J end lost 8 bases, and 5 bases lay between the germline ends. CDR3 length: 12 residues. Germline V gene data show CDR1 as DFQATT and CDR2 as SNEGSKA (reference sequence). The CDR3 nucleotides are TGCAGTGCTAGAGAAAACCATTCACCCCTCCACTTT. Encoded protein: CSARENHSPLHF.